The 32 T cell receptor beta chains presented below share a single source sample, sequenced in a study of blood T cells in healthy people across ages. Together with a sample-barcoded 5' primer, a J-beta primer mix was included in a second PCR lasting about 6 to 12 cycles. MiXCR was run by TCRdb on the 5' RACE reads, yielding one entry per CDR3 protein. The sample yields 580,000 or so distinct CDR3 sequences, around 50% seen once. The specimen sequenced was blood. Every receptor here comes from a man older than 75 in good health.

This clonotype was observed a handful of times. V gene TRBV7-2 combines with J gene TRBJ2-3, with a tentative D call TRBD1 (5 bases). This CDR3 has 16 residues. Germline values: CDR1 SGHTA, CDR2 FQGNSA. Trimming stripped 2 bases from V and 6 bases from J, with 18 bases between. The CDR3 loop reads CASSLNVAGSADTQYF. The CDR3 DNA reads TGTGCCAGCAGCTTAAACGTCGCAGGGTCAGCTGATACGCAGTATTTT.

Note on this clonotype: This may come from a read error, since a much larger clone is one base off. The rearrangement joins TRBV6-6 to TRBJ2-5; 13 bases match TRBD2. The germline gives CDR1 MNHNY, CDR2 SVGAGI (reference sequence). With V trimmed by 4 bases and J by 11 bases, 16 bases remained unmatched. The CDR3 is 17 amino acids. The CDR3 coding sequence is TGTGCCAGCAGTTCGAGCCGGACTAGCGGGAGTTACAATGAGCAGTACTTC. Amino acid sequence: CASSSSRTSGSYNEQYF.

The V gene is TRBV13, the J gene TRBJ2-1; D ambiguous. The DNA end is more similar to TRBJ2-7, so the J call may be wrong. Germline values: CDR1 PRHDT, CDR2 FYEKMQ (reference sequence). This CDR3 has 14 amino acids. The CDR3 protein is CASSLPGLVKEQYF. Here the CDR3 DNA reads TGTGCCAGCAGCTTACCAGGCCTAGTGAAGGAGCAGTACTTC.

This clonotype was recorded many times. This chain joins TRBV6-6 and TRBJ1-5; unclear D gene. The CDR3 extends over 15 amino acids. V lost 6 bases and J lost 6, with 18 bases in between. Germline V gives CDR1 MNHNY, CDR2 SVGAGI (reference sequence). CDR3 in amino acids: CASSGPGAASQPQHF. The DNA for the CDR3 is TGTGCCAGCAGCGGACCTGGCGCGGCCAGTCAGCCCCAGCATTTT.

The chain employs TRBV6-2 or TRBV6-3 and TRBJ2-1; D unclear. The germline V gene has CDR1 MNHEY and CDR2 SVGEGT. V was cut by 7 bases and J by 10 bases, with 11 bases left in between. The CDR3 consists of 11 residues. The CDR3 spells CASNYAREQFF. CDR3 DNA: TGTGCCAGCAACTACGCCAGGGAGCAGTTCTTC.

This clonotype was seen ten or more times. The V call is TRBV6-5, the J call TRBJ2-5; maybe TRBD2 (5 bases). The ends were cut back, 0 bases at V and 5 bases at J, with 7 bases in the middle. There are 13 residues in the CDR3. From germline, CDR1 is MNHEY and CDR2 SVGAGI. DNA for the CDR3: TGTGCCAGCAGTTACTCTCTAGCCGAGACCCAGTACTTC. This gives the protein CASSYSLAETQYF.

This chain links TRBV6-5 with TRBJ2-3, with TRBD2 matching 7 bases. V was clipped by 2 bases and J by 2 bases; unmatched bases: 7. The CDR3 runs to 16 residues. CDR1 MNHEY and CDR2 SVGAGI come from the germline V gene. The CDR3 protein is CASSYQRGAPTDTQYF. The CDR3 region has the DNA TGTGCCAGCAGTTACCAGCGGGGCGCCCCCACAGATACGCAGTATTTT.

The rearrangement joins TRBV24-1 to TRBJ2-3; 10 positions match TRBD2. Germline CDR1 reads KGHDR; CDR2 reads SFDVKD. This CDR3 is 13 amino acids long. V lost 9 bases and J lost 8; bases outside the gene matches: 7. CDR3 coding DNA: TGTGCCACCTCTAGCGGGGGATTCGGTACGCAGTATTTT. Encoded protein: CATSSGGFGTQYF.

This clonotype has just a few counts. This rearrangement joins TRBV2 to TRBJ2-5; no clear D gene. V dropped 3 bases and J dropped 1 base, with 3 bases sitting between them. The CDR3 loop spans 12 amino acids. Germline CDR1 and CDR2: SNHLY and FYNNEI. DNA for the CDR3: TGTGCCAGCAGTGACTCCCAAGAGACCCAGTACTTC. Its translation is CASSDSQETQYF.

V is TRBV29-1 and J is TRBJ2-3, with D tentatively TRBD1 or TRBD2 (5 bases each). The CDR3 extends over 13 amino acids. V lost 7 bases and J lost 5, with 16 bases in between. The germline gives CDR1 SQVTM, CDR2 ANQGSEA. Here the CDR3 reads CSADGTRLDTQYF. CDR3 coding DNA: TGCAGCGCCGACGGGACCCGCCTAGATACGCAGTATTTT.

The gene calls are TRBV6-6 and TRBJ1-6; D is possibly TRBD1 (5 bases). Germline CDR1 reads MNHNY; CDR2 reads SVGAGI (reference sequence). The V gene lost 2 bases and the J gene lost 7 bases, with 12 bases spanning the gap. The CDR3 has 15 residues. The CDR3 DNA sequence: TGTGCCAGCAGTTACGTGGTGGGGGAGAATTCACCCCTCCACTTT. It specifies CASSYVVGENSPLHF.

The V call is TRBV20-1, the J call TRBJ2-7, with a weak D call TRBD1 (5 bases). The CDR3 runs 14 residues. The germline gives CDR1 DFQATT, CDR2 SNEGSKA (reference sequence). V was cut by 3 bases and J by 0 bases, with 12 bases left in between. CDR3 amino acids: CSARDTKGSYEQYF. As DNA, the CDR3 is TGCAGTGCTAGGGACACCAAGGGCTCCTACGAGCAGTACTTC.

About this clonotype itself: The junction differs from germline at one of its ends, possibly a read error. The genes are TRBV20-1 and TRBJ1-3; perhaps TRBD1 as D (5 bases). CDR1 DFQATT and CDR2 SNEGSKA come from the germline V gene (reference sequence). This CDR3 is 15 amino acids long. CDR3 protein: CSASSGTASGNTIYF. CDR3 DNA sequence: TGCAGCGCTAGTTCAGGGACGGCCTCTGGAAACACCATATATTTT.

The V call is TRBV6-5, the J call TRBJ2-4; maybe TRBD2 (6 bases). CDR1 MNHEY and CDR2 SVGAGI come from the germline V gene. The CDR3 length is 15 residues. V gave up 8 bases and J gave up 0 bases, with 14 bases separating them. This chain's CDR3 is CASGARDGAKNIQYF. CDR3 DNA sequence: TGTGCCAGCGGTGCGCGGGACGGAGCCAAAAACATTCAGTACTTC.

In its sample, this clonotype was seen a few times. The chain combines TRBV25-1 with TRBJ1-2; 7 bases are a match to TRBD1. The CDR3 covers 14 residues. V lost 2 bases to trimming and J lost 6 bases; unmatched junction nucleotides: 6. In germline, CDR1 is MGHDK, CDR2 SYGVNS. The CDR3 region is CASSENRGVHGYTF. The CDR3 DNA reads TGTGCCAGCAGTGAAAACAGGGGAGTCCATGGCTACACCTTC.

The V gene is TRBV5-1, the J gene TRBJ2-5; no clear D gene. Trimming removed 5 bases at V and 5 bases at J, with 13 bases between. The CDR3 runs to 13 residues. CDR1 SGHRS and CDR2 YFSETQ come from the germline V gene. Written as DNA, the CDR3 is TGCGCCAGCAGTCCTAGTTTGGAGGAGACCCAGTACTTC. Amino acids: CASSPSLEETQYF.

This clonotype came up a few times. The CDR3 here is CSAKGLAAWETQYF. DNA of the CDR3: TGCAGTGCCAAAGGACTAGCGGCTTGGGAGACCCAGTACTTC. The chain carries TRBV20-1 and TRBJ2-5; TRBD2 matches 10 bases. The CDR3 has 14 amino acids. Germline V lookup: CDR1 DFQATT, CDR2 SNEGSKA (reference sequence). The J segment lost 5 bases and the V segment lost 6 bases, leaving 9 bases of the junction unmatched.

Comments on this clonotype: A read error is possible here, since a much larger clone lies one base away. J is TRBJ1-2 and V is TRBV7-9; 7 nucleotides agree with TRBD1. The CDR3 totals 12 residues. The junction had 2 bases not matched to a gene; V was cut back by 8 bases and J by 2 bases. Germline values: CDR1 SEHNR, CDR2 FQNEAQ (reference sequence). DNA of the CDR3: TGTGCCAGCGAACAGGGGAACTATGGCTACACCTTC. The encoded protein is CASEQGNYGYTF.

This chain connects TRBV7-9 to TRBJ2-7, with D unresolved. Germline assignment: CDR1 SEHNR and CDR2 FQNEAQ (reference sequence). CDR3 length: 13 amino acids. V lost 4 bases and J lost 1, with 8 bases in between. CDR3 in DNA: TGTGCCAGCAGCTCCAGTAAATCCTACGAGCAGTACTTC. Protein product: CASSSSKSYEQYF.

V and J are TRBV4-2 and TRBJ2-1, with 7 bases lining up with TRBD2. V was pared by 2 bases and J by 14 bases, with 9 bases of the junction left unmatched. Germline V gives CDR1 LGHNA, CDR2 YNFKEQ. CDR3 length equals 13 residues. CDR3 loop: CASSQQRDLREFF. The CDR3, as DNA: TGTGCCAGCAGCCAACAGCGGGACCTGAGGGAGTTCTTC.

The V gene is TRBV11-2, the J gene TRBJ2-1, with TRBD2 matching 14 bases. V lost 5 bases and J lost 3; bases outside the gene matches: 6. The CDR3 sequence is 17 residues long. CDR1 is SGHAT, CDR2 FQNNGV, per germline. The CDR3 loop reads CASSAQGTSGGYNEQFF. The CDR3 DNA sequence: TGTGCCAGCAGCGCCCAAGGGACTAGCGGGGGCTACAATGAGCAGTTCTTC. Combining the CDR3 with reference TRBV11-2 and TRBJ2-1 gives the whole variable domain EAGVAQSPRYKIIEKRQSVAFWCNPISGHATLYWYQQILGQGPKLLIQFQNNGVVDDSQLPKDRFSAERLKGVDSTLKIQPAKLEDSAVYLCASSAQGTSGGYNEQFFGPGTRLTVL.

This clonotype showed up just a few times. The gene calls are TRBV9 and TRBJ2-1; 8 bases agree with TRBD2. This CDR3 is built from 15 residues. V was pared by 0 bases and J by 4 bases, with 3 bases of the junction left unmatched. Germline-derived CDR1 and CDR2 are SGDLS and YYNGEE. The chain's CDR3 is CASSVGAGGYNEQFF. CDR3 nucleotide sequence: TGTGCCAGCAGCGTAGGGGCGGGAGGTTACAATGAGCAGTTCTTC.

V usage is TRBV20-1 and J usage is TRBJ2-5; 9 bases map to TRBD2. J lost 1 base, V lost 3 bases, and 3 bases had no gene match. The CDR3 runs 14 residues. Germline CDR1 DFQATT, CDR2 SNEGSKA (reference sequence). The CDR3 coding sequence is TGCAGTGCTAGGACGCGGGGGGGCCAAGAGACCCAGTACTTC. Translated: CSARTRGGQETQYF.

The chain links TRBV7-2 to TRBJ2-7, with 12 bases matching TRBD2. Judging by the DNA end, TRBJ2-5 fits better; the J call may be wrong. The CDR3 spans 15 residues. Germline CDR1 SGHTA, CDR2 FQGNSA. Here the CDR3 reads CASSPRLAGAKTQYF. The CDR3 region has the DNA TGTGCCAGCAGCCCCCGACTAGCGGGAGCTAAGACCCAGTACTTC.

This clonotype turned up a few times. This sequence joins TRBV14 and TRBJ1-6, with D tentatively TRBD1 (6 bases). CDR1 and CDR2 from the germline V gene are SGHDN and FVKESK. The V end was cut by 4 bases, the J end by 3 bases, with 13 bases between. CDR3 size: 16 residues. Here the CDR3 reads CASSPRDTFYNSPLHF. For the CDR3, the DNA is TGTGCCAGCAGCCCCCGGGACACCTTCTATAATTCACCCCTCCACTTT.

This clonotype has a count of ten or more. The V gene is TRBV6-6, the J gene TRBJ2-3, with TRBD1 identical over 8 bases. The CDR3 is 14 residues long. Germline V gives CDR1 MNHNY, CDR2 SVGAGI (reference sequence). The junction had 9 bases not matched to a gene; V was cut back by 8 bases and J by 5 bases. CDR3 bases: TGTGCCAGCTCCAGGGGGCTGGTTAGAGATACGCAGTATTTT. It encodes CASSRGLVRDTQYF.

This clonotype was seen ten or more times. The genes are TRBV6-1 and TRBJ2-3, with a weak D call TRBD2 (5 bases). Germline assignment: CDR1 MNHNS and CDR2 SASEGT. The V and J ends lost 4 bases and 1 base respectively, with 18 bases between them. The CDR3 contains 17 residues. The CDR3 spells CASSARLGSGRTDTQYF. CDR3 coding DNA: TGTGCCAGCAGTGCCCGACTGGGCAGCGGACGCACAGATACGCAGTATTTT.

J is TRBJ1-5 and V is TRBV20-1, with 7 bases matching TRBD1. V lost 3 bases and J lost 3; bases outside the gene matches: 11. This CDR3 is built from 16 residues. CDR1 and CDR2 (germline): DFQATT, SNEGSKA (reference sequence). The CDR3 DNA is TGCAGTGCTAGCTTGTTCTCCAGGGGGTTCAATCAGCCCCAGCATTTT. Translation gives CSASLFSRGFNQPQHF.

This clonotype was recorded many times. At one end, the junction sequence differs from germline, possibly due to a read error. This sequence joins TRBV5-1 and TRBJ1-1; possibly TRBD1 for D (6 bases). Looked up from germline, CDR1 is SGHRS and CDR2 is YFSETQ. The CDR3 covers 14 residues. The CDR3 DNA reads TGTGCCAGCAGTGTGGACAGAGCTGGCACTGAAGCTTTCTTT. Translation: CASSVDRAGTEAFF.

This chain links TRBV5-1 with TRBJ1-6; 7 bases agree with TRBD1. After removal of 0 bases from V and 9 bases from J, the junction contained 9 bases not matched to a gene. The CDR3 length is 16 residues. Germline CDR1 SGHRS, CDR2 YFSETQ. CDR3: CASSLDSLGQSSPLHF. The CDR3 nucleotides are TGCGCCAGCAGCTTGGATAGTCTGGGACAGTCTTCACCCCTCCACTTT.

V usage is TRBV12-3 or TRBV12-4 and J usage is TRBJ1-5; possible D gene TRBD1, 5 bases. V lost 6 bases and J lost 7, with 16 bases in between. CDR3 length equals 14 residues. DNA of the CDR3: TGTGCCAGCAGGGGGGGGTCCGGCGGCCAGCCCCAGCATTTT. This sequence encodes CASRGGSGGQPQHF.

CDR3 residues: CASSRTELLFVEKLFF. In DNA form, the CDR3 reads TGTGCCAGCAGCCGGACAGAGCTGCTCTTCGTTGAAAAACTGTTTTTT. The chain uses TRBV7-9 and TRBJ1-4; TRBD1 might be the D (6 bases). Germline CDR1 SEHNR, CDR2 FQNEAQ (reference sequence). The CDR3 is made up of 16 amino acids. V was cut by 5 bases and J by 7 bases, with 20 bases left in between.